Shown below are 3 T cell receptor beta chains from a single sample sequenced in a study of regulatory T cells in long-lasting Graves disease. Time point in this sample: newly diagnosed GD, antithyroid drugs for less than 3 months. PBMC-derived RNA was used for the TCR library. The TCR beta library used iRepertoire HTBI primers with Arm-PCR amplification of CDR3. TCRdb reprocessed the multiplex PCR reads with MiXCR, giving one entry per CDR3 protein. The sample includes about 470,000 distinct CDR3 sequences, 14% to 15% of them seen just once. The same sample was also studied in work on T cells in Graves' hyperthyroidism and ophthalmopathy.

Sequencing used peripheral blood mononuclear cells (PBMCs), obtained at new diagnosis, from a patient treated with antithyroid drugs. These receptors came from a woman younger than 45 with Graves disease.

The chain carries TRBV20-1 and TRBJ1-2; the D gene is possibly TRBD1 (5 bases). Germline V gene lookup returns CDR1 DFQATT and CDR2 SNEGSKA (reference sequence). The V gene lost 2 bases and the J gene lost 7 bases, with 17 bases spanning the gap. CDR3 length: 14 residues. CDR3 in amino acids: CSARYGTEGGGYTF. The CDR3 DNA reads as TGCAGTGCTAGATACGGGACTGAGGGCGGTGGCTACACCTTC.

This sequence joins TRBV5-1 and TRBJ2-7, with D perhaps TRBD1 (5 bases). The length of the CDR3 is 14 residues. V was shortened by 0 bases and J by 7 bases, with 14 bases between the two germline ends. The V gene's germline CDR1 is SGHRS and CDR2 YFSETQ. The CDR3 is CASSLDRWGGEQYF. The CDR3 nucleotides are TGCGCCAGCAGCTTGGACAGGTGGGGTGGAGAGCAGTACTTC.

This clonotype was seen more than once but under ten times. Germline and junction disagree at one end, which may indicate a read error. This chain connects TRBV3-1 to TRBJ2-1; D might be TRBD2 (5 bases). This CDR3 is 12 amino acids long. Germline loops: CDR1 LGHDT, CDR2 YNNKEL (reference sequence). The CDR3 DNA reads as TGTGCCAGCAGTGCCGACTACAATGAGCAGCTCTTC. It is translated as CASSADYNEQLF.